This T cell receptor beta chain originates from a study of shared clonotypes between healthy human individuals. The V gene lost 5 bases and the J gene lost 0 bases, with 14 bases spanning the gap. CDR1 and CDR2 (germline): KGHSH, LQKENI. The CDR3 runs to 15 residues. Generated by immunoSEQ multiplex PCR, the TCRdb table keeps only in-frame clones and is missing some. The table lists approximately 2.1 million clones, over 90% of them singletons. Source material: naive CD4+ T cells from PBMCs. Subset noted: CD45RA+ positively selected. This sequence was found in a man aged 18 to 35 in good health. Some clones in this sample may be carry-over from other donors' samples. V gene TRBV18 combines with J gene TRBJ2-7; tentatively, D is TRBD1 (5 bases). CDR3 region: CASSETAIPSYEQYF. For the CDR3, the DNA is TGTGCCAGCTCAGAGACAGCGATCCCCTCCTACGAGCAGTACTTC.